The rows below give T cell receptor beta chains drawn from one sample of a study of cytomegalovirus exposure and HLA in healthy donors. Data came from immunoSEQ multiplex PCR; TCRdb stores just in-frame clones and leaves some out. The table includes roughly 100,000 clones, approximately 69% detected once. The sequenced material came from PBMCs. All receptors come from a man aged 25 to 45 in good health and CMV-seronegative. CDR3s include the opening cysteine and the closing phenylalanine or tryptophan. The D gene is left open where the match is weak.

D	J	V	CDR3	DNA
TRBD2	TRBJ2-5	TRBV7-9	CASSQGTSRQETQYF	TGTGCCAGCAGCCAAGGGACTAGCAGACAAGAGACCCAGTACTTC
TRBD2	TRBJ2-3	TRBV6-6	CASKRETKTVTDTQYF	TGTGCCAGCAAGCGGGAGACGAAGACGGTCACAGATACGCAGTATTTT
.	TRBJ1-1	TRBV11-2	CASSLQTGLNTEAFF	TGTGCCAGCAGCTTACAGACGGGGTTGAACACTGAAGCTTTCTTT
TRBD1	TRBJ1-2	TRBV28	CASSRSGTGGLGDGYTF	TGTGCCAGCAGCCGCTCCGGGACAGGGGGCTTAGGTGATGGCTACACCTTC
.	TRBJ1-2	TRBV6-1	CASSEVFRTTGLYGYTF	TGTGCCAGCAGTGAAGTATTCCGGACGACAGGACTCTATGGCTACACCTTC
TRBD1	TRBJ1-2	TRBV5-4	CASSLKGQGDYGYTF	TGTGCCAGCAGCTTGAAGGGACAGGGGGACTATGGCTACACCTTC
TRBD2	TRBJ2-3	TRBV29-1	CSLTSGSVQDTQYF	TGCAGCTTAACTAGCGGGAGTGTTCAAGATACGCAGTATTTT
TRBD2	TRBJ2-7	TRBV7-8	CASSLEASGNSYEQYF	TGTGCCAGCAGCTTAGAGGCTAGCGGGAATTCGTACGAGCAGTACTTC
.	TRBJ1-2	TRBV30	CAWSVGRDLNYGYTF	TGTGCCTGGAGTGTTGGGAGGGACCTCAACTATGGCTACACCTTC
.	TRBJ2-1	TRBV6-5	CASERSGVGEQFF	TGTGCCAGCGAGCGGAGTGGGGTCGGGGAGCAGTTCTTC
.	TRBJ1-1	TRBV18	CASSPRGNTEAFF	TGTGCCAGCTCACCTAGAGGAAACACTGAAGCTTTCTTT
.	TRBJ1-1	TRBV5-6	CASSSGFTEAFF	TGTGCCAGCAGCTCCGGTTTTACTGAAGCTTTCTTT
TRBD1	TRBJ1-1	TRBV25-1	CASSSDRGPTEAFF	TGTGCCAGCAGTAGTGACAGGGGTCCCACTGAAGCTTTCTTT
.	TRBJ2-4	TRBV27	CASSSPRELAKNIQYF	TGTGCCAGCAGTTCTCCCAGGGAACTAGCCAAAAACATTCAGTACTTC